These 27 T cell receptor beta chains were sequenced from one sample in a study of blood T cells in healthy people across ages. Together with a sample-barcoded 5' primer, a J-beta primer mix was included in a second PCR lasting roughly 6 to 12 cycles. Via MiXCR, TCRdb re-called the 5' RACE reads, giving one row per CDR3 protein. The sample carries some 1.7 million distinct CDR3 sequences, roughly 27% recorded once. Sequences were obtained from blood. The receptors shown here come from a woman in her 30s in good health.

The CDR3 reads CASSQDRGFSEQGRNQPQHF. CDR3 DNA sequence: TGCGCCAGCAGCCAAGATCGTGGGTTTTCCGAGCAGGGTCGCAATCAGCCCCAGCATTTT. The chain joins TRBV4-1 to TRBJ1-5, with D tentatively TRBD1 (5 bases). The CDR3 sequence is 20 residues long. V lost 0 bases and J lost 2, with 23 bases in between. Germline lookup yields CDR1 MGHRA and CDR2 YSYEKL.

The chain carries TRBV10-3 and TRBJ2-3; D remains unclear. Trimming took off 7 bases at V and 4 bases at J, with 9 bases between the two ends. The CDR3 loop spans 12 amino acids. The germline gives CDR1 ENHRY, CDR2 SYGVKD. The CDR3 region is CAIKFVPDTQYF. The CDR3 DNA reads as TGTGCCATCAAGTTCGTTCCAGATACGCAGTATTTT.

Only a few counts were recorded for this clonotype. This chain links TRBV20-1 with TRBJ2-5; 8 bases map to TRBD1. The CDR3 covers 15 residues. J lost 8 bases, V lost 0 bases, and 11 bases had no gene match. Per the germline V gene, CDR1 is DFQATT and CDR2 is SNEGSKA (reference sequence). CDR3 amino acids: CSARDRTGTWQTQYF. In DNA, the CDR3 is TGCAGTGCTAGAGATAGGACAGGGACTTGGCAAACCCAGTACTTC.

This clonotype was seen more than once but under ten times. The chain has TRBV11-2 and TRBJ2-1, with TRBD2 matching over 7 bases. The trim removed 5 bases at V and 0 bases at J, leaving 7 bases unmatched. CDR3 length: 16 residues. Germline V CDR1 and CDR2: SGHAT, FQNNGV. The CDR3 DNA follows: TGTGCCAGCAGCGGGCGGGACTATGGCTCCTACAATGAGCAGTTCTTC. Translation gives CASSGRDYGSYNEQFF.

The rearrangement links TRBV29-1 to TRBJ2-1, with D tentatively TRBD1 or TRBD2 (5 bases each). Trimming pared 2 bases from V and 6 bases from J, leaving 14 bases between. Germline assignment: CDR1 SQVTM and CDR2 ANQGSEA. CDR3 size: 14 residues. CDR3 in amino acids: CSVESPGLGNEQFF. The CDR3 coding sequence is TGCAGCGTTGAATCTCCGGGGCTAGGCAATGAGCAGTTCTTC.

This clonotype was detected ten times or more. The chain is built from TRBV5-1 and TRBJ2-1; 14 bases line up with TRBD2. With 4 bases clipped from V and 8 bases from J, the junction kept 5 bases outside the gene matches. The CDR3 extends over 15 amino acids. The germline CDR1 and CDR2 sequences are SGHRS and YFSETQ. CDR3 region: CASSQGLAGVHEQFF. The CDR3 nucleotides are TGCGCCAGCAGCCAGGGACTAGCGGGGGTGCATGAGCAGTTCTTC.

This clonotype was found many times. The J gene is TRBJ1-2, the V gene TRBV4-3, with D unresolved. Germline V gives CDR1 LGHNA, CDR2 YSLEER. The V and J ends lost 1 base and 0 bases respectively, with 9 bases between them. This CDR3 is built from 15 residues. CDR3 sequence: CASSQVLGANYGYTF. CDR3 DNA: TGCGCCAGCAGCCAAGTTTTGGGAGCTAACTATGGCTACACCTTC.

The table lists this clonotype with a count of one. The rearrangement joins TRBV20-1 to TRBJ2-2, with D tentatively TRBD2 (6 bases). Per the germline V gene, CDR1 is DFQATT and CDR2 is SNEGSKA (reference sequence). V was pared by 3 bases and J by 2 bases, with 13 bases between. The CDR3 extends over 15 amino acids. The CDR3 region is CSARGLASNTGELFF. The CDR3 DNA sequence: TGCAGTGCTAGGGGTCTAGCGAGCAACACCGGGGAGCTGTTTTTT.

This clonotype showed up just a few times. The chain joins TRBV20-1 to TRBJ2-3; D might be TRBD1 or TRBD2, each matching 5 bases. Deletions cut 3 bases from V and 0 bases from J, with 13 bases between. The CDR3 covers 15 residues. Germline loops: CDR1 DFQATT, CDR2 SNEGSKA (reference sequence). The CDR3 coding sequence is TGCAGTGCTAGCGCGTGGGGGAGTAGCACAGATACGCAGTATTTT. Its translation is CSASAWGSSTDTQYF.

This clonotype was counted ten times or more. The J gene is TRBJ2-7, the V gene TRBV20-1, with 7 bases fitting TRBD2. Germline loops: CDR1 DFQATT, CDR2 SNEGSKA (reference sequence). V trimming: 0 bases; J trimming: 5 bases; junction bases outside the gene matches: 13. The CDR3 is made up of 16 amino acids. CDR3 region: CSARDLYGRMRDEQYF. CDR3 bases: TGCAGTGCTAGAGATCTCTACGGGAGGATGCGGGACGAGCAGTACTTC.

In this sample, this clonotype turned up many times. This rearrangement joins TRBV25-1 to TRBJ2-7; 7 bases line up with TRBD1. The CDR3 has 14 amino acids. Germline-derived CDR1 and CDR2 are MGHDK and SYGVNS. Unmatched junction bases numbered 6, after V lost 4 bases and J lost 3 bases. The CDR3 sequence: CASSGGTVNYEQYF. In DNA, the CDR3 is TGTGCCAGCAGTGGAGGGACAGTAAACTACGAGCAGTACTTC.

This chain joins TRBV12-3 or TRBV12-4 and TRBJ2-5; 13 bases are a match to TRBD2. This CDR3 has 15 amino acids. With V trimmed by 5 bases and J by 5 bases, 5 bases remained unmatched. This CDR3 reads CASSTRTSGSETQYF. In DNA form, the CDR3 reads TGTGCCAGCAGTACCAGGACTAGCGGGAGTGAGACCCAGTACTTC.

This clonotype has just a few counts. V usage is TRBV6-5 and J usage is TRBJ2-7; TRBD1 might be the D (6 bases). There are 14 residues in the CDR3. Trimming took off 5 bases at V and 8 bases at J, with 19 bases between the two ends. Per germline, CDR1 MNHEY and CDR2 SVGAGI. CDR3 sequence: CASSRTAPCWKQYF. The CDR3 nucleotides are TGTGCCAGCAGTCGGACAGCCCCTTGTTGGAAGCAGTACTTC.

V gene TRBV6-1 combines with J gene TRBJ2-7; the D gene is possibly TRBD1 (7 bases). Trimming left V 5 bases short and J 3 bases short, with 17 bases between. Germline V gene data show CDR1 as MNHNS and CDR2 as SASEGT. This CDR3 comprises 15 residues. The CDR3 nucleotides read TGTGCCAGCAGTCCCCGCCGCGGGACAGACTACGAGCAGTACTTC. As protein: CASSPRRGTDYEQYF.

This clonotype has only a few counts. V usage is TRBV6-1 and J usage is TRBJ2-7, with D perhaps being TRBD1 or TRBD2 (6 bases each). Germline CDR1 and CDR2: MNHNS and SASEGT. The CDR3 totals 15 residues. V lost 3 bases to trimming and J lost 0 bases, with 12 bases between them. CDR3 in DNA: TGTGCCAGCAGTGATGGGGGGCGCTTCTCCTACGAGCAGTACTTC. Encoded protein: CASSDGGRFSYEQYF.

This clonotype showed up just a few times. The chain has TRBV10-3 and TRBJ1-1, with D unclear. V was cut by 5 bases and J by 4 bases, with 14 bases left in between. Germline-derived CDR1 and CDR2 are ENHRY and SYGVKD. The CDR3 loop spans 14 amino acids. DNA for the CDR3: TGTGCCATCAGTCGTCATGAGGTTGGCACTGAAGCTTTCTTT. Its translation: CAISRHEVGTEAFF.

Only a few counts were recorded for this clonotype. CDR3 sequence reads: CASSPRGTGENIQYF. CDR3 coding DNA: TGTGCCAGCAGCCCGAGGGGCACAGGGGAAAACATTCAGTACTTC. The chain employs TRBV28 and TRBJ2-4; 7 bases are a match to TRBD1. This CDR3 contains 15 residues. V shed 6 bases and J 5 bases; nucleotides not matched to a gene: 10. Germline CDR1 reads MDHEN; CDR2 reads SYDVKM.

This clonotype turned up a few times. The junction shows a germline mismatch at one end, possibly a read error. The chain links TRBV4-3 to TRBJ2-2, with 11 bases that match TRBD2. The CDR3 is 17 amino acids. Per the germline V gene, CDR1 is LGHNA and CDR2 is YSLEER. The CDR3 DNA sequence: TGCGCCGGCAGCCAGGCTAGCGGGAGGATACAGAGCGGGGAGCTGTTTTTT. It translates to CAGSQASGRIQSGELFF.

About this clonotype itself: Sequence at one end of the junction differs from germline and may be a read error. The chain joins TRBV7-9 to TRBJ1-4; D unresolved. In germline, CDR1 is SEHNR, CDR2 FQNEAQ (reference sequence). The CDR3 loop spans 15 amino acids. CDR3: CASSVARAANEKLFF. The DNA of the CDR3 is TGTGCCAGCAGCGTAGCGAGGGCAGCTAATGAAAAACTGTTTTTT.

Notes on this clonotype: The junction does not match germline at one end; this may be a read error. The chain uses TRBV24-1 and TRBJ2-3; weak D call: TRBD1 (6 bases). This CDR3 region has 15 residues. Germline V gives CDR1 KGHDR, CDR2 SFDVKD. The chain's CDR3 is CATSTEGTTTDTQYF. The CDR3 DNA follows: TGTGCCACCAGTACCGAAGGGACAACCACAGATACACAGTATTTT.

This clonotype was seen many times. J is TRBJ2-7 and V is TRBV9; D remains unclear. The CDR3 extends over 14 amino acids. Germline CDR1 reads SGDLS; CDR2 reads YYNGEE. V was cut by 0 bases and J by 10 bases, with 17 bases left in between. The DNA of the CDR3 is TGTGCCAGCAGCGTAGCTACCGCCGACGGTGGTCAGTACTTC. Translated, it gives CASSVATADGGQYF.

This rearrangement joins TRBV4-3 to TRBJ2-5; TRBD2 is a possible D gene (5 bases). V gave up 6 bases and J gave up 5 bases, with 13 bases separating them. Per germline, CDR1 LGHNA and CDR2 YSLEER. The CDR3 sequence is 13 residues long. DNA for the CDR3: TGCGCCAGCAGACGGGGTTTTGGGGAGACCCAGTACTTC. Translation gives CASRRGFGETQYF.

Comments on this clonotype: Likely a read error: the CDR3 ends without its conserved phenylalanine or tryptophan. The chain uses TRBV10-3 and TRBJ1-2; D is possibly TRBD1 (6 bases). The V end was cut by 6 bases, the J end by 6 bases, with 14 bases between. CDR3 length: 13 residues. Germline CDR1 ENHRY, CDR2 SYGVKD. The CDR3 DNA follows: TGTGCCATCAGGGATACCACAGGGAATGGCTACACCGTC. Protein sequence: CAIRDTTGNGYTV.

This clonotype was recorded once. At one boundary the junction diverges from the germline segment, which might be a read error. The V call is TRBV7-2, the J call TRBJ2-1, with D tentatively TRBD1 or TRBD2 (5 bases each). CDR3 length: 17 amino acids. Germline V gives CDR1 SGHTA, CDR2 FQGNSA. CDR3 nucleotides: TGTGCCGGCAGCCCCGACCGTTTGTTTGGGGGTTACAATGAGCAGTTCTTC. Residues: CAGSPDRLFGGYNEQFF.

V usage is TRBV19 and J usage is TRBJ2-7; 8 bases are shared with TRBD1. With the DNA end fitting TRBJ2-5 better, the J assignment may be wrong. Germline CDR1 reads LNHDA; CDR2 reads SQIVND (reference sequence). The CDR3 extends over 15 amino acids. The CDR3 reads CATSLRDRTEETQYF. The CDR3, as DNA: TGTGCCACTTCACTAAGGGACAGGACGGAGGAGACCCAGTACTTC.

This chain connects TRBV5-5 to TRBJ1-1, with D possibly matching TRBD1 (5 bases). V lost 2 bases and J lost 1, with 15 bases in between. This CDR3 is built from 16 residues. The germline gives CDR1 SGHKS, CDR2 YYEKEE (reference sequence). For the CDR3, the DNA is TGTGCCAGCAGCTTCTTACCGGGACGGGCGAACACTGAAGCTTTCTTT. This codes for CASSFLPGRANTEAFF.

A few counts support this clonotype. The J gene is TRBJ2-3, the V gene TRBV7-2, with D unclear. CDR3 size: 14 residues. V dropped 5 bases and J dropped 2 bases, with 11 bases sitting between them. Germline loops: CDR1 SGHTA, CDR2 FQGNSA. CDR3 in DNA: TGTGCCAGCAGCCCCCTAAGTCACACAGATACGCAGTATTTT. Its protein product is CASSPLSHTDTQYF.